This T cell receptor (beta chain) was sequenced for a study of CD8 T cells in ankylosing spondylitis. Study-wide results and caveats: Within ankylosing spondylitis blood, a TCR beta motif made up of several highly homologous variants appeared to be characteristic. Researchers reportedly found disease-linked clones significantly enriched in matched ankylosing spondylitis synovial fluid.

TCRdb fed the 5' RACE reads into MiXCR, producing one record per CDR3 protein. The repertoire includes some 450,000 distinct CDR3 sequences, 15% to 20% of them detected once, and just over 1% sits in the top ten. Per germline, CDR1 SQVTM and CDR2 ANQGSEA. The V and J ends lost 7 bases and 1 base respectively, with 17 bases between them. There are 15 residues in the CDR3. This clonotype appeared a few times. Its target is not known. Sequenced material: blood, either unsorted or a sorted T cell fraction (not recorded which). This sequence was found in a male donor with ankylosing spondylitis. The chain combines TRBV29-1 with TRBJ2-1, with D tentatively TRBD1 (6 bases). This chain's CDR3 is CSAPQIGGSYNEQFF. The DNA of the CDR3 is TGCAGCGCGCCACAAATAGGGGGTTCCTACAATGAGCAGTTCTTC.